The rows below give T cell receptor beta chains drawn from one sample of a study of blood T cell repertoires in COVID-19. TCRdb's table, derived via immunoSEQ multiplex PCR, lists solely in-frame clones and lacks some. The sample yields a few hundred thousand clones, more than 85% seen once. The sample was peripheral blood. The receptors derive from a man aged 18 to 29 with active or convalescent COVID-19. Each CDR3 is given with its conserved first and last residue. Rows may omit the clone size; those that give it use once, few, many or a size class.

>TRBJ2-1|TRBV14|.
CASSPWGGREQFF
>TRBJ2-7|TRBV27|once
CASSRTAPYEQYF
>TRBJ2-7|TRBV7-2|.
CASSWGGYSYEQYF
>TRBJ2-3|TRBV19|.
CASSPGSHTDTQYF
>TRBJ1-4|TRBV10-3|.
CAISESRDRAMFF
>TRBJ2-2|TRBV9|.
CASSVVPEQGHTGELFF
>TRBJ2-1|TRBV7-3|.
CASSPGTTSYNEQFF
>TRBJ1-1|TRBV6-2/TRBV6-3|.
CASSDGTGVAEAFF
>TRBJ1-2|TRBV3-1/TRBV3-2|.
CASSQDQALIGYTF
>TRBJ2-5|TRBV27|.
CASSALALQETQYF
>TRBJ2-1|TRBV30|.
CACQGGQGPFTSYNEQFF